One sample yielded the 22 T cell receptor beta chains listed below, sequenced in a study of cytomegalovirus exposure and HLA in healthy donors (dated by TCRdb to the late 2010s). The library was generated by the immunoSEQ multiplex PCR assay. A mixture of 60 forward primers for TCR Vbeta segments and 13 reverse primers for TCR Jbeta segments was used in the multiplex PCR. TCRdb mirrors the immuneACCESS table, restricted to in-frame sequences. Some clones are absent from its copies; in checked studies, under half trace to an unresolved V gene, and the reason for the others is unknown. The sample table lists 150,000 to 200,000 clones, approximately 80% of them with a count of one. In total, the top ten clones hold roughly 7.3% of the sample. The sequencing sample was made of PBMCs. The receptors were sampled from a male donor in good health and CMV-seropositive.

V is TRBV5-1 and J is TRBJ2-7, with 7 bases identical to TRBD1. CDR1 and CDR2 (germline): SGHRS, YFSETQ. After removal of 0 bases from V and 7 bases from J, the junction contained 13 bases not matched to a gene. The CDR3 loop spans 16 amino acids. The DNA for the CDR3 is TGCGCCAGCAGCTTGGCGCCCGGACAGGTCGGTGGGGAGCAGTACTTC. Its translation: CASSLAPGQVGGEQYF.

This clone has only a few counts. The chain is built from TRBV7-9 and TRBJ1-5; tentative D call: TRBD1 (6 bases). The CDR3 has 13 amino acids. The V gene lost 3 bases and the J gene lost 5 bases, with 8 bases spanning the gap. The germline V gene encodes CDR1 SEHNR and CDR2 FQNEAQ (reference sequence). The CDR3 bases are TGTGCCAGCAGCTTGTCAGGGGATCAGCCCCAGCATTTT. Its translation is CASSLSGDQPQHF.

The V and J genes are TRBV27 and TRBJ1-5; 8 positions agree with TRBD1. The germline V gene encodes CDR1 MNHEY and CDR2 SMNVEV (reference sequence). The CDR3 is 15 residues long. Unmatched junction bases numbered 5, after V lost 5 bases and J lost 2 bases. This chain's CDR3 is CASSDQGAGNQPQHF. CDR3 DNA sequence: TGTGCCAGCAGTGACCAGGGGGCCGGCAATCAGCCCCAGCATTTT.

This rearrangement joins TRBV5-4 to TRBJ2-3; 7 nucleotides align to TRBD2. CDR3 length equals 18 residues. Trimming cost V 4 bases and J 0 bases; bases outside gene matches: 14. Germline V gene data show CDR1 as SGHNT and CDR2 as YYREEE (reference sequence). CDR3 protein: CASSPPEGSGLSTDTQYF. Here the CDR3 DNA reads TGTGCCAGCAGCCCCCCGGAGGGTAGCGGGCTAAGCACAGATACGCAGTATTTT.

The rearrangement links TRBV11-2 to TRBJ1-1; D is ambiguous. The CDR3 consists of 14 residues. Germline V gives CDR1 SGHAT, CDR2 FQNNGV. With 3 bases removed from V and 1 base from J, the gap between germline ends came to 9 bases. The CDR3 protein is CASSFLGWNTEAFF. CDR3 nucleotides: TGTGCCAGCAGCTTCCTAGGCTGGAACACTGAAGCTTTCTTT.

This chain uses TRBV7-2 with TRBJ1-4; tentative D call: TRBD1 (6 bases). Germline CDR1 is SGHTA and CDR2 is FQGNSA. The CDR3 has 14 residues. Trimming removed 1 base from V and 10 bases from J, with 13 bases in between. The CDR3 DNA sequence: TGTGCCAGCAGCTTAGAACAGGGAACTGGAAAACTGTTTTTT. Amino acid sequence: CASSLEQGTGKLFF.

The chain joins TRBV29-1 to TRBJ2-1; a weak D match, TRBD1 (5 bases). CDR1 and CDR2 from the germline V gene are SQVTM and ANQGSEA. Trimming cost V 6 bases and J 7 bases, with 22 bases left between them. CDR3 length equals 15 residues. CDR3 coding DNA: TGCAGCGTCCTACCCCGTGTGGGCCCAGGGAATGAGCAGTTCTTC. This codes for CSVLPRVGPGNEQFF.

This clone was counted between two and nine times. The chain recombines TRBV6-1 with TRBJ2-3, with TRBD2 matching 13 bases. V trimming: 6 bases; J trimming: 4 bases; junction bases outside the gene matches: 4. Germline lookup yields CDR1 MNHNS and CDR2 SASEGT. This CDR3 has 15 amino acids. CDR3 DNA sequence: TGTGCCAGCAGCCAAACTAGCGGGGGGGCAGATACGCAGTATTTT. Protein product: CASSQTSGGADTQYF.

Here the CDR3 reads CASSYRGTYSYEQYF. The CDR3 DNA reads as TGTGCCAGCAGTTACAGGGGGACCTACTCCTACGAGCAGTACTTC. The rearrangement links TRBV6-5 to TRBJ2-5; maybe TRBD1 (6 bases). Judging by the DNA end, TRBJ2-7 fits better; the J call may be wrong. This CDR3 has 15 amino acids. Germline CDR1 is MNHEY and CDR2 is SVGAGI.

This chain links TRBV19 with TRBJ2-1; 11 bases line up with TRBD1. The CDR3 extends over 16 amino acids. The germline V gene has CDR1 LNHDA and CDR2 SQIVND (reference sequence). J gave up 8 bases and V 6 bases, and 12 bases lay outside the gene matches. For the CDR3, the DNA is TGTGCCAGTAGGGGACCGGGACAGGGGGATGGGTATGAGCAGTTCTTC. As protein: CASRGPGQGDGYEQFF.

The CDR3, as DNA: TGTGCCAGCAGCCTATGGACAGGGGGGAGCACCGGGGAGCTGTTTTTT. Its protein is CASSLWTGGSTGELFF. The V and J genes are TRBV27 and TRBJ2-2; TRBD1 matches at 10 bases. Germline CDR1 reads MNHEY; CDR2 reads SMNVEV (reference sequence). The V segment lost 6 bases and the J segment 4 bases; nucleotides outside the gene matches: 8. The CDR3 totals 16 residues.

The chain uses TRBV30 and TRBJ2-2; the D is unclear. CDR1 is GTSNPN, CDR2 SVGIG, per germline (reference sequence). CDR3 size: 13 residues. The V gene lost 0 bases and the J gene lost 9 bases, with 11 bases spanning the gap. The CDR3 bases are TGTGCCTGGAGTGTACAATGGGCGCGGGAGCTGTTTTTT. Translation: CAWSVQWARELFF.

The chain recombines TRBV5-1 with TRBJ2-5; D is perhaps TRBD1 (6 bases). The tail of the sequence fits TRBJ2-7 better, so the J call may be wrong. The V gene's germline CDR1 is SGHRS and CDR2 YFSETQ. The CDR3 is 12 residues long. The CDR3 DNA reads TGCGCCAGCAGCTCCTCAGGGGTCGAGCAGTACTTC. This codes for CASSSSGVEQYF.

This clone was detected a few times. This sequence joins TRBV4-3 and TRBJ2-3; D is unclear. CDR1 LGHNA and CDR2 YSLEER come from the germline V gene. The CDR3 is 14 residues long. V gave up 3 bases and J gave up 3 bases, with 10 bases separating them. CDR3 residues: CASSQGSRTDTQYF. CDR3 nucleotides: TGCGCCAGCAGCCAGGGCTCAAGAACAGATACGCAGTATTTT.

The V gene is TRBV27, the J gene TRBJ2-3; D remains ambiguous. Trimming stripped 3 bases from V and 0 bases from J, with 4 bases between. CDR1 and CDR2 from the germline V gene are MNHEY and SMNVEV (reference sequence). This CDR3 is 13 amino acids long. The CDR3 region has the DNA TGTGCCAGCAGTTTGGGCAGCACAGATACGCAGTATTTT. Translation gives CASSLGSTDTQYF.

V is TRBV15 and J is TRBJ1-5; D uncertain. The germline V gene encodes CDR1 LNHNV and CDR2 YYDKDF (reference sequence). The V and J ends lost 0 bases and 2 bases respectively, with 14 bases between them. CDR3 length: 17 residues. The CDR3, as DNA: TGTGCCACCAGCAGAGATGTCCCCTCGGGAGGCAATCAGCCCCAGCATTTT. Translation gives CATSRDVPSGGNQPQHF.

The chain joins TRBV6-1 to TRBJ1-4, with D possibly TRBD1 on 5 matching bases. The CDR3 length is 14 residues. The germline V and J ends were trimmed by 4 bases and 6 bases, with 12 bases remaining between them. Germline-derived CDR1 and CDR2 are MNHNS and SASEGT. CDR3 nucleotide sequence: TGTGCCAGCAGTGTGGCAGGGTTCGATGAAAAACTGTTTTTT. This translates into CASSVAGFDEKLFF.

This clone was seen just once. The chain uses TRBV19 and TRBJ1-5; 10 bases line up with TRBD1. This CDR3 comprises 14 residues. J gave up 9 bases and V 6 bases, and 8 bases lay outside the gene matches. Germline V gene data show CDR1 as LNHDA and CDR2 as SQIVND (reference sequence). CDR3 protein: CASRTGGAGSPQHF. The CDR3 DNA sequence: TGTGCCAGTAGGACAGGGGGCGCAGGGTCGCCCCAGCATTTT.

The rearrangement joins TRBV7-9 to TRBJ2-1; 7 bases align to TRBD2. This CDR3 is 17 amino acids long. The V and J ends lost 4 bases and 9 bases, in that order; junction bases with no gene match: 18. Germline values: CDR1 SEHNR, CDR2 FQNEAQ (reference sequence). In DNA form, the CDR3 reads TGTGCCAGCAGCTCCACCATGGGAGGGTCCTTTTTGGGTGAGCAGTTCTTC. Amino acids: CASSSTMGGSFLGEQFF.

The J gene is TRBJ2-4, the V gene TRBV6-1; D remains unclear. The CDR3 loop spans 13 amino acids. Germline CDR1 MNHNS, CDR2 SASEGT. V lost 9 bases and J lost 0, with 9 bases in between. CDR3 amino acids: CASSSVAKNIQYF. The CDR3 DNA reads as TGTGCCAGTTCTTCCGTAGCCAAAAACATTCAGTACTTC.

The genes are TRBV30 and TRBJ1-6; 7 bases are shared with TRBD1. The length of the CDR3 is 14 residues. Germline V lookup: CDR1 GTSNPN, CDR2 SVGIG (reference sequence). Trimming removed 5 bases from V and 1 base from J; junction bases left unmatched: 2. CDR3 sequence (DNA): TGTGCCTGGGGGACAGTGTCCTATAATTCACCCCTCCACTTT. Protein sequence: CAWGTVSYNSPLHF.

This clone was seen just once. In DNA form, the CDR3 reads TGTGCCAGCAGTTCTGGATACAGGGGTCAATCGGATAACCAAGAGACCCAGTACTTC. Amino acid sequence: CASSSGYRGQSDNQETQYF. This chain joins TRBV27 and TRBJ2-5; TRBD1 matches at 7 bases. Germline CDR1 reads MNHEY; CDR2 reads SMNVEV (reference sequence). Unmatched junction bases numbered 17, after V lost 4 bases and J lost 0 bases. There are 19 residues in the CDR3.